This TCR beta chain was identified in a study of blood T cell repertoires in COVID-19. The wider study: Material from acute and convalescent COVID-19 was sourced from the United States, Italy and Spain.

The CDR3 is 15 residues long. Germline loops: CDR1 MNHEY, CDR2 SMNVEV (reference sequence). V was shortened by 5 bases and J by 0 bases, with 14 bases between the two germline ends. Self-reported history from a screening survey and questionnaire set each donor's cohort. In the authors' methods: Estimation of nucleated cell counts was performed using reference gene primer amplification. Profiled with immunoSEQ multiplex PCR; TCRdb holds only in-frame clones, not every one. The DNA gave D and trimming, while V, J and clone size come from that table. This table holds under 150,000 clones, roughly 88% found once.

This sequence joins TRBV27 and TRBJ2-7; a possible D gene is TRBD2 (5 bases). Sequenced: PBMCs or T cells enriched from blood (not recorded which). This clonotype originated in a woman under 40 with acute COVID-19. The CDR3, as DNA: TGTGCCAGCAGTAACTCCGGACTGAGCTCCTACGAGCAGTACTTC. It encodes CASSNSGLSSYEQYF.